These 23 T cell receptor beta chains were sequenced from one sample in a study of response to subunit inactivated influenza vaccine. Each CDR3 protein is one row after TCRdb ran MiXCR on the RT-PCR reads. The sample contains around 850,000 distinct CDR3 sequences, roughly 18% of which appear only once. The sample in question was PBMCs from blood, obtained about 5 days after vaccination. Source of these receptors: a man in his forties or fifties who received an inactivated influenza vaccine.

This clonotype has ten or more counts. The rearrangement joins TRBV27 to TRBJ2-2, with no clear D. Germline V lookup: CDR1 MNHEY, CDR2 SMNVEV (reference sequence). V lost 8 bases, J lost 6 bases, and 13 bases lay in between. The CDR3 loop spans 13 amino acids. The CDR3 DNA sequence: TGTGCCAGCGCTTCACGCCCTTCCGGGGAGCTGTTTTTT. Protein product: CASASRPSGELFF.

The gene calls are TRBV25-1 and TRBJ2-5; tentatively, D is TRBD1 (6 bases). The CDR3 runs to 14 residues. Trimming shortened V by 2 bases and J by 2 bases, and 9 bases separated the two germline ends. Germline assignment: CDR1 MGHDK and CDR2 SYGVNS. The CDR3 sequence is CASSEGGQQETQYF. The DNA of the CDR3 is TGTGCCAGCAGTGAAGGCGGACAGCAAGAGACCCAGTACTTC.

The chain recombines TRBV12-3 or TRBV12-4 with TRBJ2-5, with TRBD1 identical over 7 bases. Trimming removed 3 bases from V and 4 bases from J; junction bases left unmatched: 5. The CDR3 contains 14 residues. The CDR3 DNA is TGTGCCAGCAGTTTGGTGGGACAGAGAGAGACCCAGTACTTC. It translates to CASSLVGQRETQYF.

This clonotype came up many times. This chain joins TRBV20-1 and TRBJ2-5, with TRBD1 matching 8 bases. Germline trimming cut 7 bases from V and 4 bases from J; bases unmatched to any gene: 8. This CDR3 has 13 residues. Germline V gene sequence: CDR1 DFQATT, CDR2 SNEGSKA (reference sequence). CDR3: CSVRTGLAETQYF. DNA of the CDR3: TGCAGTGTTAGGACAGGGCTGGCAGAGACCCAGTACTTC.

This chain links TRBV25-1 with TRBJ2-1; tentatively, D is TRBD2 (7 bases). V was pared by 1 base and J by 4 bases, with 14 bases between. CDR3 length: 16 residues. The V gene's germline CDR1 is MGHDK and CDR2 SYGVNS. CDR3 nucleotides: TGTGCCAGCAGTGAATGGGGAGGGGGAGAGTACAATGAGCAGTTCTTC. Translating gives CASSEWGGGEYNEQFF.

This clonotype was observed a handful of times. DNA for the CDR3: TGCAGTGCTAGTCCGACAGGGAGGAACACTGAAGCTTTCTTT. It specifies CSASPTGRNTEAFF. The chain joins TRBV20-1 to TRBJ1-1; 7 bases map to TRBD1. The CDR3 length is 14 residues. Unmatched junction bases numbered 5, after V lost 3 bases and J lost 1 base. Germline lookup yields CDR1 DFQATT and CDR2 SNEGSKA (reference sequence).

J is TRBJ1-2 and V is TRBV7-9; no firm D call. CDR1 is SEHNR, CDR2 FQNEAQ, per germline (reference sequence). Trimming stripped 5 bases from V and 7 bases from J, with 11 bases between. The CDR3 is 12 amino acids. Written as DNA, the CDR3 is TGTGCCAGCAGCGATACCCCTGGTGGCTACACCTTC. It is translated as CASSDTPGGYTF.

V and J are TRBV5-1 and TRBJ2-3; D is ambiguous. The CDR3 spans 17 residues. The V gene's germline CDR1 is SGHRS and CDR2 YFSETQ. V shed 0 bases and J shed 0 bases, with 14 bases lying between them. The CDR3 DNA reads as TGCGCCAGCAGCTTGGCAGGTGGGGTCAGAAGCACAGATACGCAGTATTTT. This encodes CASSLAGGVRSTDTQYF.

The chain carries TRBV7-9 and TRBJ2-5; 7 bases agree with TRBD2. This CDR3 spans 15 amino acids. V was clipped by 1 base and J by 4 bases; unmatched bases: 6. The V gene's germline CDR1 is SEHNR and CDR2 FQNEAQ (reference sequence). CDR3 sequence (DNA): TGTGCCAGCAGCTTAGACGCGGGGGAGCCAGAGACCCAGTACTTC. Amino acid sequence: CASSLDAGEPETQYF.

This clonotype was seen a few times. This rearrangement joins TRBV20-1 to TRBJ1-5; 7 bases agree with TRBD1. The V segment lost 3 bases and the J segment 6 bases; nucleotides outside the gene matches: 8. Germline lookup yields CDR1 DFQATT and CDR2 SNEGSKA (reference sequence). CDR3 length: 14 amino acids. DNA of the CDR3: TGCAGTGCTAGGGCAACAGGGGAGGTTCAGCCCCAGCATTTT. Its protein is CSARATGEVQPQHF.

This clonotype occurred a few times. This chain joins TRBV6-2 or TRBV6-3 and TRBJ2-2; 8 positions match TRBD2. Germline trimming cut 2 bases from V and 2 bases from J; bases unmatched to any gene: 7. CDR1 and CDR2 from the germline V gene are MNHEY and SVGEGT. This CDR3 is 17 amino acids long. CDR3 loop: CASSYVAGGANTGELFF. Here the CDR3 DNA reads TGTGCCAGCAGTTACGTCGCGGGAGGAGCAAACACCGGGGAGCTGTTTTTT.

The table lists this clonotype with many counts. The chain employs TRBV12-3 or TRBV12-4 and TRBJ1-2; possibly TRBD1 for D (6 bases). V lost 6 bases to trimming and J lost 4 bases, with 12 bases between them. This CDR3 region has 13 residues. For the CDR3, the DNA is TGTGCCAGCAGCTTGACAGGAACCTATGGCTACACCTTC. Translation gives CASSLTGTYGYTF.

This clonotype was recorded at least ten times. This chain links TRBV7-2 with TRBJ2-1; perhaps D is TRBD1 or TRBD2 (5 bases each). The CDR3 covers 14 residues. The germline gives CDR1 SGHTA, CDR2 FQGNSA. V lost 3 bases, J lost 4 bases, and 10 bases lay in between. For the CDR3, the DNA is TGTGCCAGCAGCTTGGACGGGGCGTACAATGAGCAGTTCTTC. Protein: CASSLDGAYNEQFF.

This clonotype was recorded many times. The chain joins TRBV3-1 to TRBJ1-5; D gene uncertain. Germline V gives CDR1 LGHDT, CDR2 YNNKEL (reference sequence). Trimming shortened V by 1 base and J by 4 bases, and 11 bases separated the two germline ends. This CDR3 is 15 amino acids long. The CDR3 coding sequence is TGTGCCAGCAGCCAAGGTGCAGGTCCGAATCAGCCCCAGCATTTT. Translating gives CASSQGAGPNQPQHF.

This clonotype occurred a few times. V gene TRBV6-1 combines with J gene TRBJ2-5; D possibly corresponds to TRBD2 (6 bases). The V end was cut by 7 bases, the J end by 4 bases, with 16 bases between. This CDR3 has 14 residues. Germline values: CDR1 MNHNS, CDR2 SASEGT. CDR3 region: CASNPARRGETQYF. The DNA of the CDR3 is TGTGCCAGCAACCCGGCGAGGCGGGGAGAGACCCAGTACTTC.

The chain employs TRBV5-5 and TRBJ2-1, with unresolved D. Germline values: CDR1 SGHKS, CDR2 YYEKEE (reference sequence). The ends were cut back, 2 bases at V and 4 bases at J, with 7 bases in the middle. The length of the CDR3 is 13 residues. The CDR3 bases are TGTGCCAGCAGCTTCGAGACGTACAATGAGCAGTTCTTC. Its protein product is CASSFETYNEQFF.

The rearrangement joins TRBV7-2 to TRBJ2-5, with TRBD2 matching over 7 bases. CDR1 and CDR2 from the germline V gene are SGHTA and FQGNSA. The length of the CDR3 is 15 residues. V lost 1 base and J lost 3; bases outside the gene matches: 5. CDR3 DNA sequence: TGTGCCAGCAGCTTAGGGTCGGGGGGAAAAGAGACCCAGTACTTC. Amino acid sequence: CASSLGSGGKETQYF.

This clonotype was observed a few times. J is TRBJ2-1 and V is TRBV10-3, with D perhaps matching TRBD1 or TRBD2 (5 bases each). The ends were cut back, 11 bases at V and 4 bases at J, with 18 bases in the middle. Germline loops: CDR1 ENHRY, CDR2 SYGVKD. The CDR3 is 14 amino acids. CDR3 nucleotides: TGTGCCTCTTGGGAGCAGGGTACATACAATGAGCAGTTCTTC. Its protein is CASWEQGTYNEQFF.

The table lists this clonotype with a few counts. This chain connects TRBV20-1 to TRBJ2-1, with 10 nucleotides matching TRBD2. Germline lookup yields CDR1 DFQATT and CDR2 SNEGSKA (reference sequence). This CDR3 spans 17 amino acids. V lost 0 bases, J lost 3 bases, and 8 bases stayed unmatched. DNA of the CDR3: TGCAGTGCTAGAGATACGATAGCGGGAGGCTTCTACAATGAGCAGTTCTTC. As protein: CSARDTIAGGFYNEQFF.

This clonotype was seen a handful of times. This chain uses TRBV10-3 with TRBJ2-5; D gene uncertain. This CDR3 comprises 14 residues. Trimming stripped 4 bases from V and 2 bases from J, with 11 bases between. The germline CDR1 and CDR2 sequences are ENHRY and SYGVKD. CDR3 region: CAISAYPEQETQYF. CDR3 sequence (DNA): TGTGCCATCAGTGCTTACCCAGAACAAGAGACCCAGTACTTC.

There are a few counts of this clonotype. The rearrangement joins TRBV7-2 to TRBJ1-4; D remains ambiguous. The germline V gene encodes CDR1 SGHTA and CDR2 FQGNSA. Trimming removed 1 base from V and 2 bases from J, with 8 bases in between. This CDR3 region has 15 residues. This CDR3 reads CASSLVEFTNEKLFF. The CDR3 DNA follows: TGTGCCAGCAGCTTAGTCGAGTTCACTAATGAAAAACTGTTTTTT.

This clonotype was seen repeatedly, ten times or more. The V call is TRBV27, the J call TRBJ2-7; 11 bases map to TRBD1. Germline V lookup: CDR1 MNHEY, CDR2 SMNVEV (reference sequence). The CDR3 consists of 15 residues. The V gene end was trimmed by 8 bases and the J gene end by 1 base; junction bases not matched to a gene: 7. For the CDR3, the DNA is TGTGCCAGCTCTAGCCGGGACAGGGGGTCCTACGAGCAGTACTTC. It is translated as CASSSRDRGSYEQYF.

Many counts were recorded for this clonotype. The rearrangement uses TRBV5-1 and TRBJ2-1; D could derive from TRBD1 or TRBD2 (6 bases each). The CDR3 sequence is 16 residues long. The V end was cut by 0 bases, the J end by 2 bases, with 12 bases between. Germline V gene data show CDR1 as SGHRS and CDR2 as YFSETQ. CDR3 amino acids: CASSLETGAAYNEQFF. CDR3 DNA: TGCGCCAGCAGCTTGGAGACGGGGGCTGCCTACAATGAGCAGTTCTTC.